Sequencing of this T cell receptor (beta chain) was carried out in a study of shared clonotypes between healthy human individuals. The CDR3 sequence is 12 residues long. In germline, CDR1 is LNHDA, CDR2 SQIVND (reference sequence). A remark on this clone: This sequence is one base from a far larger clone and is likely a read error.

In the authors' workflow: Junction-only sequences without quality scores were provided by ImmunoSEQ, so filtering was different. Method: immunoSEQ multiplex PCR; TCRdb's copy keeps in-frame clones and lacks some. The V and J calls and clone size come from that table; D and trimming were worked out from the DNA. The sample holds some 530,000 clones, approximately 84% seen once. Nashville, Tennessee was home to all donors, each a Caucasian adult. Genomic DNA, for the unsorted samples, came from 80 million to 100 million PBMCs. This clonotype was obtained from a woman aged 35 to 49 in good health. Some clones in this sample may be carry-over from other donors' samples. Sequenced material: PBMCs. The chain employs TRBV19 and TRBJ2-7; D unresolved. This chain's CDR3 is CASSTGAYERYF. In nucleotides, the CDR3 is TGTGCCAGTAGTACTGGAGCCTACGAGCGGTACTTC.